This T cell receptor (beta chain) was identified in a study of Graves' ophthalmopathy and Graves' hyperthyroidism. With respect to this clonotype: Its specificity is unknown.

TCR beta CDR3 regions were amplified from RNA transcripts. Amplification began with first-round RT-PCR using HTBI primers, then second-round multiplex PCR was performed. MiXCR, applied by TCRdb to the multiplex PCR reads, yields one record per CDR3 protein. The sample consists of around 1,200,000 distinct CDR3 sequences, 35% to 40% of them appearing once. Points from the study as a whole: Blood also contained most of the expanded thyroid clonotypes above 0.001 frequency.

Diagnosis used clinical symptoms, serum thyroxine, TRAb, thyroid ultrasound and orbital computed tomography. The CDR3 is 14 residues long. V lost 5 bases to trimming and J lost 6 bases, with 17 bases between them. In germline, CDR1 is GTSNPN, CDR2 SVGIG (reference sequence). The V gene is TRBV30, the J gene TRBJ1-5, with a possible D match to TRBD1 (6 bases). This TCR was recovered from an adult man with Graves' hyperthyroidism. Material for sequencing was peripheral blood or thyroid tissue (not recorded which). Here the CDR3 reads CAWAAGRGGQPQHF. Here the CDR3 DNA reads TGTGCCTGGGCGGCAGGCAGGGGAGGTCAGCCCCAGCATTTT.